This record concerns one T cell receptor (beta chain) sequence. This sample was included in a study of T cell responses to AZD1222 COVID-19 vaccine. Libraries were prepared by immunoSEQ multiplex PCR; TCRdb keeps only in-frame clonotypes and omits some of them. Of about 83,000 clones in the sample, around 87% were seen once. The junction had 8 bases not matched to a gene; V was cut back by 2 bases and J by 7 bases. The length of the CDR3 is 15 residues. Germline CDR1 SGHRS, CDR2 YFSETQ. The clonotype was recovered from an adult in good health. The sequenced sample was peripheral blood, obtained on day 0 of AZD1222 vaccination. This chain uses TRBV5-1 with TRBJ2-4; 8 bases are a match to TRBD2. In DNA form, the CDR3 reads TGCGCCAGCAGCTTACCGGGACTAGAAACGAACATTCAGTACTTC. This codes for CASSLPGLETNIQYF.